This TCR beta chain was captured in a study of blood T cells in healthy people across ages. Findings and limits, study-wide: Across the age range, TCR beta diversity per million T cells fell in a roughly linear way.

A second roughly 7 to 12 cycle PCR used barcoded and J-beta primers. TCRdb redid the calling of the 5' RACE reads with MiXCR, one entry per CDR3 protein. The repertoire has about 510,000 distinct CDR3 sequences, about 27% of them found once; the top ten carry over 3.5%. A remark on this clonotype: The antigen is not known.

This CDR3 is built from 15 residues. After removal of 5 bases from V and 7 bases from J, the junction contained 5 bases not matched to a gene. Germline CDR1 is SEHNR and CDR2 is FQNEAQ (reference sequence). In addition, the sample was reused for a study of T cells of mothers and their children. Turning to that study: Related mother-child pairs showed slightly higher but non-significant overlap than unrelated pairs.

The specimen was blood. The clonotype originates from a boy aged 2 to 9 in good health. The rearrangement links TRBV7-9 to TRBJ2-3; 14 bases are a match to TRBD2. In DNA, the CDR3 is TGTGCCAGCAGCCAGACTAGCGGGGGGGCGAATACGCAGTATTTT. The encoded protein is CASSQTSGGANTQYF. The whole variable domain, filled in from reference TRBV7-9 and TRBJ2-3, reads DTGVSQNPRHKITKRGQNVTFRCDPISEHNRLYWYRQTLGQGPEFLTYFQNEAQLEKSRLLSDRFSAERPKGSFSTLEIQRTEQGDSAMYLCASSQTSGGANTQYFGPGTRLTVL.